This T cell receptor beta chain derives from a study of blood T cell repertoires in COVID-19 (dated by TCRdb to 2018 to 2021). Regarding the research as a whole: Samples covering the acute and convalescent phases of COVID-19 were provided by collaborators in the United States, Italy and Spain. The samples were drawn from the first 160 participants of the ongoing ImmuneRACE study and from about 1,200 subjects provided by 6 global collaborators. Sample metadata almost always included a de-identified subject ID, COVID-19 status, age in years and sex. Where available, HLA class I and class II types were taken from metadata supplied by the sample provider and were not determined by assay-based typing. The prospective study material was composed of cDNA or gDNA derived from T cells, B-cell-depleted T cells, or PBMCs. The repertoires were released in a freely available public database intended as a resource for research on the immune response to SARS-CoV-2. Deeply sampled blood TCRbeta repertoires from subjects exposed to, actively infected with, or recovered from COVID-19 were included in the dataset. Study-wide conclusions, independent of this receptor: How much clinical and demographic metadata was included differed by source and by participant, and the metadata was provided uncurated.

The immunoSEQ Assay, a bias-controlled multiplex PCR, was used to amplify TCRbeta CDR3 regions from genomic DNA. The study's own analysis went as follows. Within the assay, amplification of reference gene primers was used to estimate how many nucleated cells each sample contained. Sequence reads were collapsed and filtered to measure the absolute abundance of every unique TCRbeta CDR3 rearrangement. For each sample, productive Simpson clonality was calculated by taking the square root of Simpson's diversity index across productive rearrangements. Drawn from immuneACCESS, this table holds only the in-frame rearrangements with V and J called that TCRdb kept. Clones are partly lost; checked studies trace under half to an unresolved V gene and leave the rest unexplained. The D gene and trimming were derived from the DNA, and the V and J assignments and clone size from that table. This sample has some 250,000 clones in its table, and about 89% of those were observed once. Just under 9% of the sample is taken by the ten largest.

In the prospective study, participants were about 18 to 95 years old, resided in around 25 geographic areas of the United States, and were enrolled through a virtual design. In the prospective study, participants were assigned to cohorts based on the clinical history participants reported in a screening survey and a study questionnaire. Recovered participants in ImmuneRACE Cohort 3 were defined as having two consecutive negative NP/OP PCR tests, clearance from a healthcare professional, or resolution of symptoms. Each participant in the prospective study had whole blood, serum and a nasopharyngeal or oropharyngeal swab collected by mobile phlebotomists. Additional blood draws and questionnaires over an approximately two-month period could optionally be provided by prospective study participants. Blood samples from the prospective study were shipped frozen or at room temperature prior to DNA extraction.

Notes on this clone: Its specific antigen is unknown. It has no much larger one-base neighbor in the sample; base qualities were not kept.

The sequencing input was PBMCs or T cells enriched from blood (not recorded which). The receptor comes from a man between 40 and 49 years old who had recovered from COVID-19.

The nucleotides read TGTGCCAGCAGTAACAGGGTTTATGGCTACACCTTC. Its translation is CASSNRVYGYTF. The V gene is TRBV12-3 or TRBV12-4 and the J gene is TRBJ1-2; TRBD1 is a weak D gene call, 6 bases matching. The trim is 5 bases for V and 5 bases for J, with a gap of 9 bases between the germline ends. Its CDR3 holds 12 amino acids, cysteine through phenylalanine. The kept DNA is CDR3 alone, 36 bases in frame from the first base.